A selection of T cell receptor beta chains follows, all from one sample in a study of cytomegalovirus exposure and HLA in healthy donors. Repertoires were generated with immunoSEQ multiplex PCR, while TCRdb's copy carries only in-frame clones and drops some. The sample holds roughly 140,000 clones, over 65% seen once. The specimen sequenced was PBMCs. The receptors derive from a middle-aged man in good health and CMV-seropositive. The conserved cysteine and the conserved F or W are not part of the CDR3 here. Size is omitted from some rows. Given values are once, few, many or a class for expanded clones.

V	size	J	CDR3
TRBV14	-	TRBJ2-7	ASSRMGQGPTTSYEQY
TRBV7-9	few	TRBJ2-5	SSSFGGETQY
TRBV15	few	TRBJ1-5	ATSLLGQGNQPQH
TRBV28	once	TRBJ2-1	ASSGLEDNEQF
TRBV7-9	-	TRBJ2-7	ASSERTYSYEQY
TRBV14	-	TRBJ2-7	ASSQQQGSEQY
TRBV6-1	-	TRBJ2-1	ASSAILAGGFNEQF
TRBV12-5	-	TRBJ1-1	ASGFHIRDSTNTEAF
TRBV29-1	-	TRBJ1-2	SGRESESGYT
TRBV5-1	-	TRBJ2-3	ASSPFGTSENTDTQY
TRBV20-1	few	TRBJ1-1	SARDTEVAF
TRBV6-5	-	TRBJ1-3	ASSYSRANSGNTIY
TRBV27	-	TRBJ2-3	ASSWGVSTDTQY
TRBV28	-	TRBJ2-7	ASSYPDRVNEQY
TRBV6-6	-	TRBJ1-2	ASSWTQLGSNYGYT
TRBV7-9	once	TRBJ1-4	SSSLGGGELF
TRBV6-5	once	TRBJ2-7	ASRQVLAVYEQY
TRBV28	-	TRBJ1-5	ASSSGGGNQPQH
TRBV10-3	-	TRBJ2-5	AISEGSGSPIETQY
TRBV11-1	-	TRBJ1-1	ASAWDTPNTEAF
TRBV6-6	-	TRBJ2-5	ASSRVGGQETQY
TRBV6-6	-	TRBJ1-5	ASSYQGGSNQPQH
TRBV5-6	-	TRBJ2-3	ASSLEDRETTDTQY
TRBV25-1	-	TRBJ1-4	ASSGTATNEKLF
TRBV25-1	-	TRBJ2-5	ASAGTSGRRETQY